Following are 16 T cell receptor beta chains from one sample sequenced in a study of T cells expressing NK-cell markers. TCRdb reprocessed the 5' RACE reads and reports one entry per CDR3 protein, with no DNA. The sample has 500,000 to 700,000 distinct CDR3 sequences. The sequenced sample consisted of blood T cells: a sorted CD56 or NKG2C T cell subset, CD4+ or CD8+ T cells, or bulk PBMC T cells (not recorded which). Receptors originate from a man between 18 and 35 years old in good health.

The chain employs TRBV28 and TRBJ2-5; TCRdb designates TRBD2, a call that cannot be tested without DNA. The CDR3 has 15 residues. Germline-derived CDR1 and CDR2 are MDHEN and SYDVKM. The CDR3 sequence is CASSFGLPYQETQYF.

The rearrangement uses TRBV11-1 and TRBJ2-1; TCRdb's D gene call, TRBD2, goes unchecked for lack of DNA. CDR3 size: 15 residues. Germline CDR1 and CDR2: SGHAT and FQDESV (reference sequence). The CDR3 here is CASSPGASGYDEQFF. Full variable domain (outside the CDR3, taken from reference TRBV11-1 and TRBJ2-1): EAEVAQSPRYKITEKSQAVAFWCDPISGHATLYWYRQILGQGPELLVQFQDESVVDDSQLPKDRFSAERLKGVDSTLKIQPAELGDSAMYLCASSPGASGYDEQFFGPGTRLTVL.

The CDR3 reads CASSLEGQGNEQFF. The chain carries TRBV7-9 and TRBJ2-1; the D call from TCRdb, TRBD1, cannot be confirmed without DNA. Germline V lookup: CDR1 SEHNR, CDR2 FQNEAQ (reference sequence). CDR3 length: 14 residues.

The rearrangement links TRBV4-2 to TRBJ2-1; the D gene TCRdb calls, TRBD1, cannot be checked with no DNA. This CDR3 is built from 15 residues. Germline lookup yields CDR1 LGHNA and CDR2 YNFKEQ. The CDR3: CASSPGGGGVNEQFF.

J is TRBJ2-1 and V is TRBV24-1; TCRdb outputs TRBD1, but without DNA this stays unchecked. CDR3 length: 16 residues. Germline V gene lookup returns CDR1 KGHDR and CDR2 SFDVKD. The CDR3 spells CATSDRGAVELNEQFF.

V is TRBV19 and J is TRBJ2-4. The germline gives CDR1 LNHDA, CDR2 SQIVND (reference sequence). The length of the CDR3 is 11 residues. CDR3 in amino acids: CASRVGNIQYF.

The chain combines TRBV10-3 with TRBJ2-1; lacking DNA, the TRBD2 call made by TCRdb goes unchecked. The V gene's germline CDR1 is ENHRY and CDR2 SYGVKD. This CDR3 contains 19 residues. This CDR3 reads CAISEGLAGSISSYNEQFF.

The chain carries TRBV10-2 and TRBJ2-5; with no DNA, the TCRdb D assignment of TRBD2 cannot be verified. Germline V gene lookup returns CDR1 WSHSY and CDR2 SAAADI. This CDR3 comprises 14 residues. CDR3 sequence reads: CASKEVVSGETQYF.

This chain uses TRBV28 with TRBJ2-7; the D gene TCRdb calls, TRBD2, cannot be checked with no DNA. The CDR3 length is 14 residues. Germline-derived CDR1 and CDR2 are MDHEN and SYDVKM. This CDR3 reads CASSLRLARKGQYF.

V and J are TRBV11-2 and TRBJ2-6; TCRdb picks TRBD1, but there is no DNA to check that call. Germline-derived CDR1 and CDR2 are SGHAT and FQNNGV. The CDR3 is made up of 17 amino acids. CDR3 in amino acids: CASSHDRLSSGANVLTF.

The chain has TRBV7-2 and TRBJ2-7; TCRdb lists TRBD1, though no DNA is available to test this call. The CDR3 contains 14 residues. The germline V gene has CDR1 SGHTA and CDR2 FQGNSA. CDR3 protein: CASSLAPFEGEQYF.

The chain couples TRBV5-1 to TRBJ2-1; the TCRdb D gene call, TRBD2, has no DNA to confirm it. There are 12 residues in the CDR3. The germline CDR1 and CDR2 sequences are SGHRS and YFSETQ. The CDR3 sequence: CASRVSGREQFF. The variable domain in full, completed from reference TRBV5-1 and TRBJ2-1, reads KAGVTQTPRYLIKTRGQQVTLSCSPISGHRSVSWYQQTPGQGLQFLFEYFSETQRNKGNFPGRFSGRQFSNSRSEMNVSTLELGDSALYLCASRVSGREQFFGPGTRLTVL.

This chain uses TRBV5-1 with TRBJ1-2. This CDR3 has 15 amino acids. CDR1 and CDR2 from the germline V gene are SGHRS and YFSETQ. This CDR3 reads CASSPAPGEPYGYTF.

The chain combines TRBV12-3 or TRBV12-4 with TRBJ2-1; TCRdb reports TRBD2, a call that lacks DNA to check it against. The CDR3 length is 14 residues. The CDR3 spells CASIPLGQGNEQFF.

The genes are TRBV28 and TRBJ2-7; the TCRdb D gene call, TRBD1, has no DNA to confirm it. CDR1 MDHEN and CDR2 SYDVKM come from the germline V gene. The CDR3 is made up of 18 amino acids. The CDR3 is CASSATGAPAGGPYEQYF.

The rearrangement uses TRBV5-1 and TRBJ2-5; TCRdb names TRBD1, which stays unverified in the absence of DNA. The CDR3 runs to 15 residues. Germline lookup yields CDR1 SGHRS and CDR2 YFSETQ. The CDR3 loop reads CASSSTGQKAETQYF.